This T cell receptor (beta chain) was found in a study of long-term antiretroviral therapy in people with HIV. Background on the study: The immediate-ART recommendation dates to 2015, and the earliest samples predate it by about a decade.

Study findings and constraints: Blood dating 2004 to 2017 may reflect older ART regimens. There were no data on ART adherence, viral resistance or therapy changes, a gap that limits inferences about post-ART repertoire changes.

Version v3.0 of the immunoSEQ assay ran at survey level. Clones were read by immunoSEQ multiplex PCR, and TCRdb kept only the in-frame ones, dropping some. The repertoire consists of 25,000 to 35,000 clones, with about 86% occurring once and the leading ten covering approximately 4.8%. About this clone: Its antigen is not known. Other DNA sequences in the same sample also yield this CDR3.

Trimming removed 7 bases from V and 5 bases from J; junction bases left unmatched: 5. The length of the CDR3 is 12 residues. The germline CDR1 and CDR2 sequences are SQVTM and ANQGSEA. J is TRBJ1-1 and V is TRBV29-1; 9 bases align to TRBD1. The source was unsorted PBMCs, collected 0.8 years after starting antiretroviral therapy. The receptor was derived from a woman aged 30 to 39 with HIV. CDR3 nucleotide sequence: TGCAGCGCCGACAGGGGGAATACTGAAGCTTTCTTT. This codes for CSADRGNTEAFF.